This TCR beta chain was sequenced for a study of T cell repertoires in cytomegalovirus infection. Across the whole study: Public TCR beta signatures marked donors with CMV infection and the matching HLA.

General study findings and limits: Ex vivo, HLA-C-restricted CMV-specific TCR beta clonotypes prevailed over the rest of the response.

From germline, CDR1 is MDHEN and CDR2 SYDVKM. Trimming removed 6 bases at V and 0 bases at J, with 9 bases between. The CDR3 length is 13 residues. In the case of this clonotype: Its antigen is undetermined.

TCRdb itself ran the reads through MiXCR, one entry per CDR3 protein. There are hundreds of thousands of distinct CDR3 sequences in the sample; 24% occur only once, and under 8.5% lies in the top ten. V gene TRBV28 combines with J gene TRBJ2-7; possible D gene TRBD1, 6 bases. The clonotype originates from a human donor in good health (CMV status not recorded). Some clones in this sample may be carry-over from other donors' samples. Specimen: CD8+ T cells from PBMCs. CDR3 bases: TGTGCCAGCAGGAAGGACAGCTCCTACGAGCAGTACGTC. Amino acids: CASRKDSSYEQYV.